Listed below are T cell receptor beta chains from one sample, sequenced in a study. Assay used: immunoSEQ multiplex PCR; TCRdb lists only in-frame clones, some missing. Of 68,000 or so clones listed, over 85% are singletons. The sample consisted of PBMCs. The receptors were sampled from a man aged 35 to 55 with rheumatoid arthritis. Both conserved end residues are part of each CDR3. Fields, in order: D gene, J gene, V gene, clone size, CDR3 DNA, CDR3 protein. The D gene is left open where the match is weak. Rows may omit the clone size; those that give it use once, few, many or a size class.

d_gene: TRBD1; j_gene: TRBJ2-3; v_gene: TRBV18; abundance: -; CDR3nt: TGTGCCAGCTCACCTCCGGGACAGCTAATCACAGATACGCAGTATTTT; CDR3aa: CASSPPGQLITDTQYF
d_gene: -; j_gene: TRBJ1-4; v_gene: TRBV27; abundance: -; CDR3nt: TGTGCCAGCAGTTTACCCGCAGGAAAACTGTTTTTT; CDR3aa: CASSLPAGKLFF
d_gene: -; j_gene: TRBJ1-5; v_gene: TRBV6-2/TRBV6-3; abundance: -; CDR3nt: TGTGCCAGCAGTTACTCGATAGGGGTCAATCAGCCCCAGCATTTT; CDR3aa: CASSYSIGVNQPQHF
d_gene: TRBD2; j_gene: TRBJ2-6; v_gene: TRBV5-5; abundance: -; CDR3nt: TGTGCCAGCAGCTTGGCCGGGGGGAACTCTGGGGCCAACGTCCTGACTTTC; CDR3aa: CASSLAGGNSGANVLTF
d_gene: -; j_gene: TRBJ2-5; v_gene: TRBV21-1; abundance: once; CDR3nt: TGTGCCAGCAGCAAAGCACTAGTGGGGTGGGAGACCCAGTACTTC; CDR3aa: CASSKALVGWETQYF
d_gene: TRBD1; j_gene: TRBJ2-2; v_gene: TRBV6-5; abundance: -; CDR3nt: TGTGCCAGCAGCGCCCTGGGGACAGGGGGCGGGGAGCTGTTTTTT; CDR3aa: CASSALGTGGGELFF
d_gene: -; j_gene: TRBJ2-7; v_gene: TRBV4-1; abundance: -; CDR3nt: TGCGCCAGCAGCCGCGCCGACAGGTACGAGCAGTACTTC; CDR3aa: CASSRADRYEQYF
d_gene: TRBD1; j_gene: TRBJ1-5; v_gene: TRBV7-2; abundance: -; CDR3nt: TGTGCCAGCAGCCTAAGGCCCACAGGGGAGGCCCAGCATTTT; CDR3aa: CASSLRPTGEAQHF
d_gene: -; j_gene: TRBJ2-7; v_gene: TRBV6-5; abundance: once; CDR3nt: TGTGCCAGCAGTTCCCTCGGGGGTTCCTACGAGCAGTACTTC; CDR3aa: CASSSLGGSYEQYF
d_gene: -; j_gene: TRBJ2-7; v_gene: TRBV23-1; abundance: once; CDR3nt: TGCGCCAGCAGCCAAAGCTCCTACGAGCAGTACTTC; CDR3aa: CASSQSSYEQYF
d_gene: -; j_gene: TRBJ2-7; v_gene: TRBV9; abundance: once; CDR3nt: TGTGCCAGCAGCGTAGATCTCGGCAGGACCTACGAGCAGTACTTC; CDR3aa: CASSVDLGRTYEQYF
d_gene: -; j_gene: TRBJ2-2; v_gene: TRBV6-1; abundance: -; CDR3nt: TGTGCCAGCAGTGAGGAGACAACCGGGGAGCTGTTTTTT; CDR3aa: CASSEETTGELFF
d_gene: TRBD1; j_gene: TRBJ1-4; v_gene: TRBV11-2; abundance: -; CDR3nt: TGTGCCAGCTCGGGGCAGGGGGTATTTAATGAAAAACTGTTTTTT; CDR3aa: CASSGQGVFNEKLFF
d_gene: TRBD2; j_gene: TRBJ2-7; v_gene: TRBV5-1; abundance: -; CDR3nt: TGCGCCAGCAGCCCGGGACTAGCGACGATGGGCGAGCAGTACTTC; CDR3aa: CASSPGLATMGEQYF
d_gene: -; j_gene: TRBJ2-7; v_gene: TRBV6-1; abundance: -; CDR3nt: TGTGCCAGCAGTGAAATGCAGACTACTACGAGGCAGTACTTC; CDR3aa: CASSEMQTTTRQYF
d_gene: -; j_gene: TRBJ2-1; v_gene: TRBV24-1; abundance: -; CDR3nt: TGTGCCACCAGTGCGGGCGGGGTAGTAGTCGGGGAGCAGTTCTTC; CDR3aa: CATSAGGVVVGEQFF
d_gene: TRBD1; j_gene: TRBJ2-3; v_gene: TRBV7-8; abundance: -; CDR3nt: TGTGCCAGCAGCATTCCGTTGCCGGGGACAGACTTTAGCACAGATACGCAGTATTTT; CDR3aa: CASSIPLPGTDFSTDTQYF
d_gene: TRBD1; j_gene: TRBJ2-2; v_gene: TRBV18; abundance: -; CDR3nt: TGTGCCAGCGGGACAGGGCGGACCGGGGAGCTGTTTTTT; CDR3aa: CASGTGRTGELFF
d_gene: TRBD1; j_gene: TRBJ1-4; v_gene: TRBV6-4; abundance: -; CDR3nt: TGTGCCAGCAGTCCGCGACAGGGGGCGGATGAAAAACTGTTTTTT; CDR3aa: CASSPRQGADEKLFF
d_gene: TRBD2; j_gene: TRBJ2-7; v_gene: TRBV19; abundance: -; CDR3nt: TGTGCCAGTAGTCCAATAGCGGGGGGAATTACCTACGAGCAGTACTTC; CDR3aa: CASSPIAGGITYEQYF
d_gene: -; j_gene: TRBJ2-5; v_gene: TRBV6-2/TRBV6-3; abundance: -; CDR3nt: TGTGCCAGCAGTTACTCGCGGGGTCCCCAAGAGACCCAGTACTTC; CDR3aa: CASSYSRGPQETQYF
d_gene: -; j_gene: TRBJ1-2; v_gene: TRBV7-8; abundance: -; CDR3nt: TGTGCCAGCAGCTGGGGTACTGACTGGGACTACACCTTC; CDR3aa: CASSWGTDWDYTF
d_gene: -; j_gene: TRBJ2-1; v_gene: TRBV10-3; abundance: -; CDR3nt: TGTGCCATCAGTGACGCGCAGGGAGGAACGAATGAGCAGTTCTTC; CDR3aa: CAISDAQGGTNEQFF
d_gene: -; j_gene: TRBJ2-6; v_gene: TRBV29-1; abundance: -; CDR3nt: TGCAGCGTTGACGGCAGCTCTGGGGCCAACGTCCTGACTTTC; CDR3aa: CSVDGSSGANVLTF
d_gene: TRBD1; j_gene: TRBJ1-1; v_gene: TRBV18; abundance: -; CDR3nt: TGTGCCAGCTCACGGACAGGGGGCCAGAACACTGAAGCTTTCTTT; CDR3aa: CASSRTGGQNTEAFF
d_gene: TRBD1; j_gene: TRBJ2-7; v_gene: TRBV6-5; abundance: -; CDR3nt: TGTGCCAGCAGCGGGGACAGGGGGCTGTACGAGCAGTACTTC; CDR3aa: CASSGDRGLYEQYF
d_gene: TRBD1; j_gene: TRBJ2-1; v_gene: TRBV9; abundance: -; CDR3nt: TGTGCCAGCAGCGCGGACAGGGCGGTTAATGAGCAGTTCTTC; CDR3aa: CASSADRAVNEQFF
d_gene: TRBD1; j_gene: TRBJ1-2; v_gene: TRBV5-4; abundance: -; CDR3nt: TGTGCCAGCAGCCGGACAGGGGATGATGGCTACACCTTC; CDR3aa: CASSRTGDDGYTF
d_gene: TRBD1; j_gene: TRBJ1-1; v_gene: TRBV11-1; abundance: once; CDR3nt: TGTGCCAGCAGCCTCGGGACAGGCAGGATGAACACTGAAGCTTTCTTT; CDR3aa: CASSLGTGRMNTEAFF
d_gene: -; j_gene: TRBJ2-7; v_gene: TRBV11-1; abundance: -; CDR3nt: TGTGCCAGCAGCCCTATGGCTGGAGACAGTTCCTACGAGCAGTACTTC; CDR3aa: CASSPMAGDSSYEQYF
d_gene: -; j_gene: TRBJ2-1; v_gene: TRBV29-1; abundance: -; CDR3nt: TGCAGCGTTGAAGCCCCATGGGCGGGGCGCTCCTACAATGAGCAGTTCTTC; CDR3aa: CSVEAPWAGRSYNEQFF
d_gene: -; j_gene: TRBJ2-7; v_gene: TRBV2; abundance: once; CDR3nt: TGTGCCAGCTCACCCGGCATGCCACCCTACGAGCAGTACTTC; CDR3aa: CASSPGMPPYEQYF
d_gene: -; j_gene: TRBJ2-1; v_gene: TRBV6-4; abundance: -; CDR3nt: TGTGCCAGCAGTGACACGGACAGCTCCTACAATGAGCAGTTCTTC; CDR3aa: CASSDTDSSYNEQFF
d_gene: -; j_gene: TRBJ2-1; v_gene: TRBV24-1; abundance: -; CDR3nt: TGTGCCACCGAATCCTTCGGGACTTTCAATGAGCAGTTCTTC; CDR3aa: CATESFGTFNEQFF
d_gene: TRBD1; j_gene: TRBJ1-2; v_gene: TRBV12-3/TRBV12-4; abundance: -; CDR3nt: TGTGCCAGCACCGAGGGGGTTGGGGGACAGTCCACCTTC; CDR3aa: CASTEGVGGQSTF
d_gene: TRBD1; j_gene: TRBJ1-1; v_gene: TRBV6-5; abundance: -; CDR3nt: TGTGCCAGCAGTTACGGACTGACAGGGGGGTCTGAAGCTTTCTTT; CDR3aa: CASSYGLTGGSEAFF
d_gene: -; j_gene: TRBJ1-3; v_gene: TRBV7-2; abundance: -; CDR3nt: TGTGCCAGCAGCTTAGCCCTCCGGGGGAACGGAAACACCATATATTTT; CDR3aa: CASSLALRGNGNTIYF
d_gene: -; j_gene: TRBJ2-2; v_gene: TRBV5-1; abundance: once; CDR3nt: TGCGCCAGCAGCTTGTCTGTAGTCAGGAACACCGGGGAGCTGTTTTTT; CDR3aa: CASSLSVVRNTGELFF
d_gene: -; j_gene: TRBJ1-2; v_gene: TRBV2; abundance: -; CDR3nt: TGTGCCAGCAGTGAGGCTAGCACCTGGCGTGGCTACACCTTC; CDR3aa: CASSEASTWRGYTF
d_gene: -; j_gene: TRBJ2-7; v_gene: TRBV3-1/TRBV3-2; abundance: -; CDR3nt: TGTGCCAGCAGCGAAGGGGTACTTGTCGGATCCTACGAGCAGTACTTC; CDR3aa: CASSEGVLVGSYEQYF
d_gene: TRBD1; j_gene: TRBJ1-5; v_gene: TRBV10-3; abundance: -; CDR3nt: TGTGCCATCAGTGAGCGACTCCCGGGACAGCTCAATCAGCCCCAGCATTTT; CDR3aa: CAISERLPGQLNQPQHF
d_gene: TRBD1; j_gene: TRBJ2-2; v_gene: TRBV5-1; abundance: -; CDR3nt: TGCGCCAGCAGCCTCGAGAGGACAGGGGAAATCGGGGAGCTGTTTTTT; CDR3aa: CASSLERTGEIGELFF
d_gene: -; j_gene: TRBJ2-3; v_gene: TRBV5-1; abundance: -; CDR3nt: TGCGCCAGCAGTGCTACACGGAGAGGGGCTTGGCGGAGCACAGATACGCAGTATTTT; CDR3aa: CASSATRRGAWRSTDTQYF
d_gene: TRBD1; j_gene: TRBJ1-1; v_gene: TRBV14; abundance: once; CDR3nt: TGTGCCAGCAGCCCGCGGACAGGGAACACTGAAGCTTTCTTT; CDR3aa: CASSPRTGNTEAFF
d_gene: -; j_gene: TRBJ1-2; v_gene: TRBV27; abundance: -; CDR3nt: TGTGCCAGCAGTTTAGGCTCGGGACCGAACTATGGCTACACCTTC; CDR3aa: CASSLGSGPNYGYTF
d_gene: -; j_gene: TRBJ1-1; v_gene: TRBV3-1/TRBV3-2; abundance: -; CDR3nt: TGTGCCAGCAGCCAAGATTCGGGGCAGGGTGCTGAAGCTTTCTTT; CDR3aa: CASSQDSGQGAEAFF
d_gene: -; j_gene: TRBJ2-3; v_gene: TRBV9; abundance: -; CDR3nt: TGTGCCAGCACCGTCCGGGGCTGGACAGATACGCAGTATTTT; CDR3aa: CASTVRGWTDTQYF
d_gene: TRBD1; j_gene: TRBJ2-7; v_gene: TRBV27; abundance: -; CDR3nt: TGTGCCAGCGGGGGGACCGCTCGGACAGGGGGGTACTTC; CDR3aa: CASGGTARTGGYF